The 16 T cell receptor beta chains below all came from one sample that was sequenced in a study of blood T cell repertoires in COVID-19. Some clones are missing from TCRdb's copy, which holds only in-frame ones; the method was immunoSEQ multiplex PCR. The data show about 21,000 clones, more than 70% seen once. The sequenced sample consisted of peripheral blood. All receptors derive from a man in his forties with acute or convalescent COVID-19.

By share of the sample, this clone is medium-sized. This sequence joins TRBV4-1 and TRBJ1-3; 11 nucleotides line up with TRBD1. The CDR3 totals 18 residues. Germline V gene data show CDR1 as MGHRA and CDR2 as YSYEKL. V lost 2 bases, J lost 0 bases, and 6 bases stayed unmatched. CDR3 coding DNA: TGCGCCAGCAGCCAATGGACAGGGGGCGATCCCTCTGGAAACACCATATATTTT. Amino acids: CASSQWTGGDPSGNTIYF.

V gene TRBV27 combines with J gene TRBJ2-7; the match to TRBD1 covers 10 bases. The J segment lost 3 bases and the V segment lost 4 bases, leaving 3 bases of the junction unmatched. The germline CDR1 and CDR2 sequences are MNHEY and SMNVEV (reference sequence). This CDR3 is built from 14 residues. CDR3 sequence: CASSWTGGFYEQYF. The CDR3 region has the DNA TGTGCCAGCAGTTGGACAGGGGGTTTCTACGAGCAGTACTTC.

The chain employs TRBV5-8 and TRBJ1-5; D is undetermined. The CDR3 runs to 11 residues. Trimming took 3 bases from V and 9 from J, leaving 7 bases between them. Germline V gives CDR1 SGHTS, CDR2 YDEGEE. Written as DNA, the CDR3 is TGTGCCAGCAGCTCTCTAGGGCCCCAGCATTTT. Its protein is CASSSLGPQHF.

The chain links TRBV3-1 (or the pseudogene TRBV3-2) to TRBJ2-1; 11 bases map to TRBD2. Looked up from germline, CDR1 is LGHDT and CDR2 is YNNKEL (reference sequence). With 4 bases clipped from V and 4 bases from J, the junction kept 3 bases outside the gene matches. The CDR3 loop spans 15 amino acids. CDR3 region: CASSPGLAGYNEQFF. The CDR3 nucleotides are TGTGCCAGCAGCCCTGGACTAGCGGGTTACAATGAGCAGTTCTTC.

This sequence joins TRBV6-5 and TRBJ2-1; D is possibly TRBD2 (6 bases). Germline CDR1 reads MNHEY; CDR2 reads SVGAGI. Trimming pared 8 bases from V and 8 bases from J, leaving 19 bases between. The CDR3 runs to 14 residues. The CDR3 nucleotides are TGTGCCAGCGGACGGGACTTATTTCTCCATGAGCAGTTCTTC. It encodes CASGRDLFLHEQFF.

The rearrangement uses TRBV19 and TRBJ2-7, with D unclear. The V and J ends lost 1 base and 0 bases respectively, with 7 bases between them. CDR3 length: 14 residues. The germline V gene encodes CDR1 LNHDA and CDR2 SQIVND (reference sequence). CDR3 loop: CASSIGGSSYEQYF. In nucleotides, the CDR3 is TGTGCCAGTAGTATAGGCGGCAGCTCCTACGAGCAGTACTTC.

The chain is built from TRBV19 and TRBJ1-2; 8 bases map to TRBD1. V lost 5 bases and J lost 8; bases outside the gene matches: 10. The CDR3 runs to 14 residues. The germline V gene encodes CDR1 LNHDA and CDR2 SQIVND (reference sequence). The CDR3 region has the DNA TGTGCCAGTAGTGGCGGACAGGGAAAGAAGGGCTACACCTTC. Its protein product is CASSGGQGKKGYTF.

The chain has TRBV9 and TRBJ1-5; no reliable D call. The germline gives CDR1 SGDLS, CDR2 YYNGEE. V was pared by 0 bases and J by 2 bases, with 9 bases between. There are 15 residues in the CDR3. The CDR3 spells CASSVGGFGNQPQHF. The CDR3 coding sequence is TGTGCCAGCAGCGTAGGAGGGTTCGGCAATCAGCCCCAGCATTTT.

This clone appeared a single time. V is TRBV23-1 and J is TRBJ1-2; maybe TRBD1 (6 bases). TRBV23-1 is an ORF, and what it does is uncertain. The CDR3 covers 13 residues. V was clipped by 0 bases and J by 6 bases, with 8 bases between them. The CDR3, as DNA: TGCGCCAGCAGTCAATCACAGGGCCATGGCTACACCTTC. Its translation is CASSQSQGHGYTF.

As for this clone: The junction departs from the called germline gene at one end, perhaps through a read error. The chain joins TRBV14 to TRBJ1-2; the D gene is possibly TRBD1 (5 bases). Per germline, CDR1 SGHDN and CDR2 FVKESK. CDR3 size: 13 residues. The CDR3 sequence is CVSSPDMDYGYTF. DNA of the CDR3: TGTGTCAGCAGCCCGGACATGGACTATGGCTACACCTTC.

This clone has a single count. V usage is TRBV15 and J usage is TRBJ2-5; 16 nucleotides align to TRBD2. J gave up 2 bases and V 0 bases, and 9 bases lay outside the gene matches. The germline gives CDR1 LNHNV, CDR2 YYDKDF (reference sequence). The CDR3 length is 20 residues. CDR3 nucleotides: TGTGCCACCAGCAGAGATCGGGGACTAGCGGGAGGGCAGGGGCAAGAGACCCAGTACTTC. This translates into CATSRDRGLAGGQGQETQYF.

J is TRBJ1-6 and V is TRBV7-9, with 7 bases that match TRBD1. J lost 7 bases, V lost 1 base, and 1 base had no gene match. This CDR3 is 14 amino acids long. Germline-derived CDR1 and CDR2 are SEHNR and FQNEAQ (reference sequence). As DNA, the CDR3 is TGTGCCAGCAGCTTAGACAGGGGAAATTCACCCCTCCACTTT. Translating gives CASSLDRGNSPLHF.

This CDR3 reads CASSPDSSYEQYF. CDR3 sequence (DNA): TGTGCCAGCAGCCCGGACAGCTCCTACGAGCAGTACTTC. V and J are TRBV5-4 and TRBJ2-7; the D gene is possibly TRBD1 (6 bases). CDR1 is SGHNT and CDR2 is YYREEE in the germline V gene (reference sequence). The CDR3 runs 13 residues. Trimming stripped 4 bases from V and 0 bases from J, with 8 bases between.

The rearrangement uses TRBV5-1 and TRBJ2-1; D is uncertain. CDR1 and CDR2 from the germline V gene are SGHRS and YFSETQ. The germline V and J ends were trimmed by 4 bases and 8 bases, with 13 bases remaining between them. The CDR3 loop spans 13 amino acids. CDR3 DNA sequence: TGCGCCAGCAGCGATCTCGCAGTGGATGAGCAGTTCTTC. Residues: CASSDLAVDEQFF.

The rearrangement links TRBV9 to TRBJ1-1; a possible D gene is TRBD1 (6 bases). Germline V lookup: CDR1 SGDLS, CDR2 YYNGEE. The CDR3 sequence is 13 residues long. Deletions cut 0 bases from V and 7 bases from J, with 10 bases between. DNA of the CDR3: TGTGCCAGCAGCGTAGGATTACAGGGTGAAGCTTTCTTT. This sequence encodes CASSVGLQGEAFF.

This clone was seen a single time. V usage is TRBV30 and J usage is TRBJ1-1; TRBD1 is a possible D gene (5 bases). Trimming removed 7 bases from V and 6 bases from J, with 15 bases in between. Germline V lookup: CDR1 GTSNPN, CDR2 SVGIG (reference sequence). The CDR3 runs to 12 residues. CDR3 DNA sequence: TGTGCCTACCGGGGGGTTGGGGCTGAAGCTTTCTTT. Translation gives CAYRGVGAEAFF.